This is a list of T cell receptor beta chains from one sample in a study of shared clonotypes between healthy human individuals. This table comes from immunoSEQ multiplex PCR, and its TCRdb copy is limited to in-frame clones, with some not included. This table holds over a million clones, roughly 95% found once. Sequences were obtained from naive CD4+ T cells sorted from blood. The receptor set was obtained from a man aged 30 to 39 in good health. CDR3s leave out the opening cysteine and the closing phenylalanine or tryptophan.

ASSNAQVLNTGELF | TRBV21-1
ASSLKGASGGYNEQF | TRBV18
ASSIVRGNQPQH | TRBV19
ASSFVIRASGVGALHEQY | TRBV12-1
ASSIDGLAGFNEQF | TRBV19
ASSFLGGTGANVLT | TRBV5-1
ASSLDRPDTQY | TRBV5-4
ASSERDRGRFMMNTEAF | TRBV6-1
ASSELNYEQY | TRBV6-1
ASWASGNTGELF | TRBV10-3
ASSPGTGVSSKNIQY | TRBV4-1
ASSVVELAGGEGYT | TRBV9
ASSVVPAPNTGELF | TRBV9
ASSDSGNTGELF | TRBV18
ASSPLPGTTQTEQY | TRBV7-3
ASSLAGADTQY | TRBV5-5
ASSSPPDRVSYEQY | TRBV28
ASSLIAGGTDTQY | TRBV5-4
ASSYDPVTGNTIY | TRBV6-5
ATSRGRSRGPSSNTEAF | TRBV15
ASKREGQANTGELF | TRBV9
AISGGLGRTYNEQF | TRBV10-3
ASSDTRGEF | TRBV10-2
AWNRGNGYT | TRBV30
ASRAGGEGSDTQY | TRBV11-3
ASSLVSGSYNEQF | TRBV7-6
ASSFSRFSEQY | TRBV27
ASGYKGGGNQPQH | TRBV23-1
ASMLGTQDSNQPQH | TRBV7-9
ASSLSGQSRNEKLF | TRBV5-1
ASSPTQDRMNTEAF | TRBV18
ASSLVGREDQPQH | TRBV7-2
ASSPDPGGSYEQY | TRBV5-1
AWSVLRGRKGKNIQY | TRBV30
ASSPRTVTYEQY | TRBV5-1
ASSSGVSSSTDTQY | TRBV7-2
ATSRVMVPKETQY | TRBV15
SVRLAGLYNEQF | TRBV29-1
SVESGALSGRRETQY | TRBV29-1
ASSHPTSSYNEQF | TRBV14
ASSYLSGRPYEQY | TRBV6-5
ASSIEVLAGVRTGELF | TRBV19
ATSTPPGRTHNEQF | TRBV15
ASSVGTRIYEQY | TRBV9
ASSPTGTSGTETQY | TRBV18
ASSKGQNTGELF | TRBV5-8
ASSAGTGQETQY | TRBV5-4
AWSVEGDLSGANVLT | TRBV30
ASFGGGTGELF | TRBV21-1
ASSLGGRGGTYNEQF | TRBV13
ASSLVGTAKETQY | TRBV5-1
ASSRQGWGENEQF | TRBV9
ASSLEGSYT | TRBV5-1
ASTSLAGDNEQF | TRBV2
SVRDKGTSSGNTIY | TRBV29-1
ASSRTGAKNIQY | TRBV7-2
ASSWQGITDTQY | TRBV5-1
ASSSHEQGEEKLF | TRBV14
ASSLVASPGEDTQY | TRBV5-1